This T cell receptor beta chain emerged from a study of T-cell reconstitution after alpha-beta-depleted transplantation in children. The germline CDR1 and CDR2 sequences are ENHRY and SYGVKD. The CDR3 is 15 residues long. TCRbeta library construction was performed incorporating unique molecular identifiers. TCRdb recomputed calls from the PCR reads with MiXCR, one row per CDR3 protein. The sample contains approximately 4,000 distinct CDR3 sequences, approximately 8.2% of which appear only once. For this clonotype: Germline is not matched at one junction end, which may reflect a read error.

This sequence was found in a male patient aged 2 to 9 who had a stem cell transplant for acute lymphoblastic leukemia, so the T cells may come from the graft donor. Specimen: PBMCs, mostly from graft donor cells, collected 180 days after TCRalphabeta/CD19-depleted stem cell transplant. This chain joins TRBV10-3 and TRBJ2-3, with D possibly being TRBD1 (5 bases). The CDR3 sequence is CAISDSISGTGTQYF. DNA of the CDR3: TGTGCCATCAGTGATAGTATATCCGGCACAGGTACGCAGTATTTT.